The 17 T cell receptor beta chains below all came from one sample that was sequenced in a study of blood T cell repertoires in COVID-19. TCRdb keeps only in-frame clones here, not all; method: immunoSEQ multiplex PCR. The sample lists roughly 330,000 clones; around 83% were seen once. Specimen: peripheral blood. These receptors originate from a woman aged 50 to 60 with acute or convalescent COVID-19.

The J gene is TRBJ1-2, the V gene TRBV6-5; 9 bases match TRBD1. Looked up from germline, CDR1 is MNHEY and CDR2 is SVGAGI. V trimming: 7 bases; J trimming: 3 bases; junction bases outside the gene matches: 9. The CDR3 length is 15 residues. For the CDR3, the DNA is TGTGCCAGCATTGGACGGGACAGGGTTGACTATGGCTACACCTTC. Its protein product is CASIGRDRVDYGYTF.

The V and J genes are TRBV5-5 and TRBJ1-2, with a weak D call TRBD1 (5 bases). This CDR3 contains 14 residues. Germline V lookup: CDR1 SGHKS, CDR2 YYEKEE (reference sequence). V dropped 6 bases and J dropped 0 bases, with 12 bases sitting between them. The CDR3 here is CASTTRGANYGYTF. CDR3 coding DNA: TGTGCCAGCACCACCCGGGGGGCTAACTATGGCTACACCTTC.

The chain joins TRBV7-2 to TRBJ1-4; no definite D call. Trimming stripped 5 bases from V and 2 bases from J, with 15 bases between. The CDR3 sequence is 16 residues long. The germline gives CDR1 SGHTA, CDR2 FQGNSA. In DNA form, the CDR3 reads TGTGCCAGCAGCGCCGCCTCGGTTTCTACTAATGAAAAACTGTTTTTT. It translates to CASSAASVSTNEKLFF.

The chain has TRBV6-5 and TRBJ1-5; 10 nucleotides agree with TRBD1. Germline V gene data show CDR1 as MNHEY and CDR2 as SVGAGI. The ends lost 6 bases at V and 3 bases at J; junction bases unmatched: 5. The length of the CDR3 is 15 residues. CDR3 loop: CASSRQGADNQPQHF. For the CDR3, the DNA is TGTGCCAGCAGCAGACAGGGGGCGGACAATCAGCCCCAGCATTTT.

CDR3 DNA sequence: TGCAGTGCTAGTCGGGACAGTAGGGCAGATACGCAGTATTTT. It encodes CSASRDSRADTQYF. J is TRBJ2-3 and V is TRBV20-1, with TRBD1 matching over 7 bases. CDR1 and CDR2 (germline): DFQATT, SNEGSKA (reference sequence). The CDR3 loop spans 14 amino acids. J lost 4 bases, V lost 3 bases, and 7 bases had no gene match.

In this sample, this clone turned up a few times. The chain links TRBV12-5 to TRBJ1-1; 8 bases are a match to TRBD1. Germline values: CDR1 LGHNT, CDR2 FRNRAP. The V gene end was trimmed by 2 bases and the J gene end by 4 bases; junction bases not matched to a gene: 12. CDR3 length equals 17 residues. The DNA of the CDR3 is TGTGCTAGTGGTTTGACAACGGTGACAGGGGAGGCCACTGAAGCTTTCTTT. Amino acid sequence: CASGLTTVTGEATEAFF.

The rearrangement uses TRBV2 and TRBJ2-1; D possibly corresponds to TRBD1 (6 bases). Germline V lookup: CDR1 SNHLY, CDR2 FYNNEI. The CDR3 runs to 15 residues. Trimming stripped 4 bases from V and 0 bases from J, with 10 bases between. CDR3 sequence (DNA): TGTGCCAGCAGTGCCGACAGGAGCTCCTACAATGAGCAGTTCTTC. Translating gives CASSADRSSYNEQFF.

The gene calls are TRBV6-2 or TRBV6-3 and TRBJ2-3; D is perhaps TRBD2 (7 bases). Germline CDR1 MNHEY, CDR2 SVGEGT. The CDR3 loop spans 15 amino acids. V shed 2 bases and J shed 1 base, with 10 bases lying between them. CDR3 protein: CASSYGGARTDTQYF. CDR3 nucleotides: TGTGCCAGCAGTTACGGGGGGGCCCGCACAGATACGCAGTATTTT.

This chain links TRBV5-1 with TRBJ2-1; perhaps TRBD1 as D (6 bases). The length of the CDR3 is 16 residues. Trimming shortened V by 7 bases and J by 9 bases, and 26 bases separated the two germline ends. Germline assignment: CDR1 SGHRS and CDR2 YFSETQ. CDR3 sequence reads: CASGYNTLGQHAEQFF. Written as DNA, the CDR3 is TGCGCCAGCGGATATAACACCCTGGGACAACATGCTGAGCAGTTCTTC.

This clone is a singleton in its sample. The chain is built from TRBV5-1 and TRBJ2-5; D gene unclear. Germline lookup yields CDR1 SGHRS and CDR2 YFSETQ. The CDR3 runs 12 residues. The germline V and J ends were trimmed by 0 bases and 5 bases, with 5 bases remaining between them. This chain's CDR3 is CASSLVAETQYF. The CDR3 nucleotides read TGCGCCAGCAGCTTGGTTGCGGAGACCCAGTACTTC.

This chain joins TRBV7-2 and TRBJ2-2, with D possibly matching TRBD1 (5 bases). Germline V CDR1 and CDR2: SGHTA, FQGNSA. The CDR3 has 16 residues. V was clipped by 9 bases and J by 0 bases, with 17 bases between them. CDR3 DNA sequence: TGTGCCAGTGAAGGTGCCACGACAGCGAACACCGGGGAGCTGTTTTTT. As protein: CASEGATTANTGELFF.

This sequence joins TRBV28 and TRBJ1-2, with 7 bases matching TRBD1. The CDR3 contains 15 residues. Germline-derived CDR1 and CDR2 are MDHEN and SYDVKM. V trimming: 4 bases; J trimming: 3 bases; junction bases outside the gene matches: 8. CDR3 sequence (DNA): TGTGCCAGCAGTTACCTCCAGGGGGGTTACTATGGCTACACCTTC. This translates into CASSYLQGGYYGYTF.

This clone was seen just once. The chain couples TRBV7-9 to TRBJ1-4; 9 bases agree with TRBD1. Trimming removed 6 bases from V and 6 bases from J; junction bases left unmatched: 2. The CDR3 runs to 13 residues. CDR1 is SEHNR, CDR2 FQNEAQ, per germline (reference sequence). CDR3 DNA sequence: TGTGCCAGCAGGAGGACAGGGGATGAAAAACTGTTTTTT. It specifies CASRRTGDEKLFF.

This clone appeared a single time. The chain has TRBV10-2 and TRBJ2-1; TRBD2 aligns across 7 bases. V lost 3 bases and J lost 4; bases outside the gene matches: 6. The germline gives CDR1 WSHSY, CDR2 SAAADI. The CDR3 has 15 residues. The CDR3 DNA reads as TGCGCCAGCAGTGACAGGGACTACCGATACAATGAGCAGTTCTTC. Its protein product is CASSDRDYRYNEQFF.

The chain employs TRBV24-1 and TRBJ1-1, with unresolved D. Trimming removed 0 bases from V and 4 bases from J, with 11 bases in between. The CDR3 has 15 amino acids. The V gene's germline CDR1 is KGHDR and CDR2 SFDVKD. The CDR3 spells CATSDLWGEGTEAFF. The CDR3 DNA is TGTGCCACCAGTGATTTGTGGGGAGAAGGCACTGAAGCTTTCTTT.

The chain combines TRBV30 with TRBJ1-3; D gene ambiguous. Trimming cost V 3 bases and J 0 bases, with 12 bases left between them. The CDR3 spans 15 residues. Germline values: CDR1 GTSNPN, CDR2 SVGIG (reference sequence). The DNA for the CDR3 is TGTGCCTGGAGCCTGACAAGACGCTCTGGAAACACCATATATTTT. Protein: CAWSLTRRSGNTIYF.

The chain combines TRBV9 with TRBJ2-1; weak D call: TRBD2 (5 bases). V gave up 0 bases and J gave up 9 bases, with 13 bases separating them. CDR3 size: 14 residues. Germline V CDR1 and CDR2: SGDLS, YYNGEE. DNA for the CDR3: TGTGCCAGCAGCGTAGGGACCCCCGGGGTTGAGCAGTTCTTC. This translates into CASSVGTPGVEQFF. Complete variable domain (other parts from reference TRBV9 and TRBJ2-1): DSGVTQTPKHLITATGQRVTLRCSPRSGDLSVYWYQQSLDQGLQFLIQYYNGEERAKGNILERFSAQQFPDLHSELNLSSLELGDSALYFCASSVGTPGVEQFFGPGTRLTVL.